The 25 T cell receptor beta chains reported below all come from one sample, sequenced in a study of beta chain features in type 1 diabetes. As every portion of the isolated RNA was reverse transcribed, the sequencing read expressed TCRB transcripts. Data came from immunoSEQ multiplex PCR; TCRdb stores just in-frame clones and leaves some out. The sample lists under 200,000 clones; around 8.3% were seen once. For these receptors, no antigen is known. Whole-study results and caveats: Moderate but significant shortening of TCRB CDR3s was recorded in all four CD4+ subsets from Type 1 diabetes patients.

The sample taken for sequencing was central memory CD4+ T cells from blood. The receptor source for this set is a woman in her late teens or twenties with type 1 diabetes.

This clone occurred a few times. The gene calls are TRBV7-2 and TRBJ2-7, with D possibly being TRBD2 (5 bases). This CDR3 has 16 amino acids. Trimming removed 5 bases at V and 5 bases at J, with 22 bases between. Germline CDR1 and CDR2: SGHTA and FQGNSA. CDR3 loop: CASSDRAEGWTHEQYF. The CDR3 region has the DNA TGTGCCAGCAGCGATAGAGCGGAAGGGTGGACCCACGAGCAGTACTTC.

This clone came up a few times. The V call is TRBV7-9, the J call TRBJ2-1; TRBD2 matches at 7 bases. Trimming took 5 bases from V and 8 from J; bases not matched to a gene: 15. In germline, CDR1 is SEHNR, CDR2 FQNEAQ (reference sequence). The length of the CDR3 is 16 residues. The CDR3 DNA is TGTGCCAGCAGCCAATTCACCGGGACTACCAGGGATGAGCAGTTCTTC. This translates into CASSQFTGTTRDEQFF.

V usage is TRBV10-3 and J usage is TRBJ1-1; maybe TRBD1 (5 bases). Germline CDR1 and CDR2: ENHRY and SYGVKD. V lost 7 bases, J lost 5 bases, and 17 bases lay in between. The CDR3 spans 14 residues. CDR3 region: CAITLGGMGTEAFF. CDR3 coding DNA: TGTGCCATCACCCTGGGGGGGATGGGTACTGAAGCTTTCTTT.

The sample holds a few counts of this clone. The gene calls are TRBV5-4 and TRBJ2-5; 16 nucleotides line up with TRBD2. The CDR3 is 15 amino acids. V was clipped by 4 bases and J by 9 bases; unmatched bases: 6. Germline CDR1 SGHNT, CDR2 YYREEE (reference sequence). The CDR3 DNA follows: TGTGCCAGCAGCCCGGGACTAGCGGGGGGGCCTCCCCAGTACTTC. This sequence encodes CASSPGLAGGPPQYF.

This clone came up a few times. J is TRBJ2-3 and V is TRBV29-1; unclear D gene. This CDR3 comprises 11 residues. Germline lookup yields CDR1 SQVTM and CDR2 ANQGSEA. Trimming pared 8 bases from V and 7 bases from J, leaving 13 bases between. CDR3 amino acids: CSQREANTQYF. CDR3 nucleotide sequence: TGCAGCCAAAGAGAAGCGAATACGCAGTATTTT.

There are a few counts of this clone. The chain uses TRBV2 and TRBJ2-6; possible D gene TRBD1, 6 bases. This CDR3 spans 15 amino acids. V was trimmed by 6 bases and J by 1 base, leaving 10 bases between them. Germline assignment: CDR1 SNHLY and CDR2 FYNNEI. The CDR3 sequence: CASRFTGSGANVLTF. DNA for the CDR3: TGTGCCAGCAGGTTCACAGGGTCTGGGGCCAACGTCCTGACTTTC.

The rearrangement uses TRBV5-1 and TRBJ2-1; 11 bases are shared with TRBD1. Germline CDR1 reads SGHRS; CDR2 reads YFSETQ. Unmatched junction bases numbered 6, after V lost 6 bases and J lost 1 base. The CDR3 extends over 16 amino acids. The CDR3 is CASIKGQGGSYNEQFF. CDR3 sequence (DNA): TGCGCCAGCATCAAGGGACAGGGGGGATCCTACAATGAGCAGTTCTTC.

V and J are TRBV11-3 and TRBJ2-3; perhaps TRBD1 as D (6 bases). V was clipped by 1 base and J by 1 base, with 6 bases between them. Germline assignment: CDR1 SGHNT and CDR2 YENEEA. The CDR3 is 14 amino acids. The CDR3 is CASSLGQGTDTQYF. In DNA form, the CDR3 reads TGTGCCAGCAGCTTAGGACAGGGCACAGATACGCAGTATTTT.

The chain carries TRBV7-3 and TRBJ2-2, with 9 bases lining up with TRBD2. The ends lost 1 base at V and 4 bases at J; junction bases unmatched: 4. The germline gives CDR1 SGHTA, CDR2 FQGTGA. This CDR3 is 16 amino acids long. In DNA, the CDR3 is TGTGCCAGCAGCTTAAGAGCGGGAGGTAGCACCGGGGAGCTGTTTTTT. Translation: CASSLRAGGSTGELFF.

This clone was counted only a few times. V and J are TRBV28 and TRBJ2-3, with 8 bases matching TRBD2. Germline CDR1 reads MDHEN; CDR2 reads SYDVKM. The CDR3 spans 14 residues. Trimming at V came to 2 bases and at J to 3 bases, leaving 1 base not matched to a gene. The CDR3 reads CASSLPGGTDTQYF. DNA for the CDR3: TGTGCCAGCAGTTTACCGGGAGGGACAGATACGCAGTATTTT. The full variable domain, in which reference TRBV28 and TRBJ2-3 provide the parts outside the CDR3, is DVKVTQSSRYLVKRTGEKVFLECVQDMDHENMFWYRQDPGLGLRLIYFSYDVKMKEKGDIPEGYSVSREKKERFSLILESASTNQTSMYLCASSLPGGTDTQYFGPGTRLTVL.

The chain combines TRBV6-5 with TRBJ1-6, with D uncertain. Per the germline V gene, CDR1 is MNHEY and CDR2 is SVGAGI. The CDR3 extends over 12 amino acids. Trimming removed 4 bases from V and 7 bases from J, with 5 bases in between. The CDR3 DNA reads TGTGCCAGCAGTTTCCAGAATTCACCCCTCCACTTT. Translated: CASSFQNSPLHF.

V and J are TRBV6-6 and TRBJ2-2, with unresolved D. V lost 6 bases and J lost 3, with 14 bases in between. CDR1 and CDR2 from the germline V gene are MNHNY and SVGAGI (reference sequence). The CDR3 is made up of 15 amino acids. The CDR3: CASSRQTADTGELFF. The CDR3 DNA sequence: TGTGCCAGCAGCCGCCAGACCGCGGACACCGGGGAGCTGTTTTTT.

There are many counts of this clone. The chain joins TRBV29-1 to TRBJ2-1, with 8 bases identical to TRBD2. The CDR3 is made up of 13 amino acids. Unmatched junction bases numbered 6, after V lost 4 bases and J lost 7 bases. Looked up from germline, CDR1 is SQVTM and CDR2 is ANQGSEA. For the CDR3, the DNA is TGCAGCGTTGCCCCCGGGAGGGCTAATGAGCAGTTCTTC. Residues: CSVAPGRANEQFF.

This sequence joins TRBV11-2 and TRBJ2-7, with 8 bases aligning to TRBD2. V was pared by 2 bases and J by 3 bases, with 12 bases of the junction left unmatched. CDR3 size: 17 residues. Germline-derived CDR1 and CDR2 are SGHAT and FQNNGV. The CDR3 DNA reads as TGTGCCAGCAGCTTAAAGGGGCTCAGCGGGAGACACTACGAGCAGTACTTC. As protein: CASSLKGLSGRHYEQYF.

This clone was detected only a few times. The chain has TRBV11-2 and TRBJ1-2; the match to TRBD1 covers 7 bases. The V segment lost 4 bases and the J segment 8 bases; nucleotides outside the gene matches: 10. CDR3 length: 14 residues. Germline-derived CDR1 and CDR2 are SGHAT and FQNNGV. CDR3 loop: CASSSETGWIGYTF. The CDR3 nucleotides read TGTGCCAGCAGCTCCGAGACAGGGTGGATAGGCTACACCTTC. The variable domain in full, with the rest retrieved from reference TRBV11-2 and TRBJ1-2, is EAGVAQSPRYKIIEKRQSVAFWCNPISGHATLYWYQQILGQGPKLLIQFQNNGVVDDSQLPKDRFSAERLKGVDSTLKIQPAKLEDSAVYLCASSSETGWIGYTFGSGTRLTVV.

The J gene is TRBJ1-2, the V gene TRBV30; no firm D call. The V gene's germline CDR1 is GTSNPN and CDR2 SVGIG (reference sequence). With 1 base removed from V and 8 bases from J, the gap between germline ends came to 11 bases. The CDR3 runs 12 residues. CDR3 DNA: TGTGCCTGGAGTGACCCGGGGAGAGGCTACACCTTC. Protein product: CAWSDPGRGYTF.

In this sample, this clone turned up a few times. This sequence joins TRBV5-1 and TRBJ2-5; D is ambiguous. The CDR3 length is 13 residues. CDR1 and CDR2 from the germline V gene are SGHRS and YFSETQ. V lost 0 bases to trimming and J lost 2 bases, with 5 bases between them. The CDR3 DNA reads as TGCGCCAGCAGCTTGGCGCAGCAAGAGACCCAGTACTTC. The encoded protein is CASSLAQQETQYF.

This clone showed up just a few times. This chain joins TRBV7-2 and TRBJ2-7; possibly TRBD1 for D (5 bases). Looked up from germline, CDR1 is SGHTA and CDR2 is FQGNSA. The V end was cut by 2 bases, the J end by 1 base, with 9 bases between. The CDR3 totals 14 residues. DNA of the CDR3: TGTGCCAGCAGCTTACAGGCAGGGTCCTACGAGCAGTACTTC. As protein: CASSLQAGSYEQYF.

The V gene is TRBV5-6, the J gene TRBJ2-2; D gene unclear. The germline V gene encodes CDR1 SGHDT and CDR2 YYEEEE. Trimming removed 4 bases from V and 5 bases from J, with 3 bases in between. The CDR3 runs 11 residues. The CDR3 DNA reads TGTGCCAGCAGCCGGACCGGGGAGCTGTTTTTT. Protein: CASSRTGELFF.

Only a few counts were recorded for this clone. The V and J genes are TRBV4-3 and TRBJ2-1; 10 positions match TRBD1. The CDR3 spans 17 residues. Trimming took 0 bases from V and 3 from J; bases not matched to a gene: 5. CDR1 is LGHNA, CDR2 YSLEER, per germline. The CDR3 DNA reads TGCGCCAGCAGCCAAGATATAAGGGACAGGGGCTACAATGAGCAGTTCTTC. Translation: CASSQDIRDRGYNEQFF.

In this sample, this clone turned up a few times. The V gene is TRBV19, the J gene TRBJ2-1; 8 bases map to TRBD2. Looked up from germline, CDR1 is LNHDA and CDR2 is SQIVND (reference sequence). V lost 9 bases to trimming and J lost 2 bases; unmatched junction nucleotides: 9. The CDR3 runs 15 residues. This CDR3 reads CASSPGTSAYNEQFF. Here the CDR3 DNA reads TGTGCCAGCTCCCCCGGGACTAGTGCCTACAATGAGCAGTTCTTC.

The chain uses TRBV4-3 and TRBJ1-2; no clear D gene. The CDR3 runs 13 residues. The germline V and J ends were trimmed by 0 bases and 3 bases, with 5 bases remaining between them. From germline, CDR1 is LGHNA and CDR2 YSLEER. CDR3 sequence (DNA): TGCGCCAGCAGCCAAGACGCAGACTATGGCTACACCTTC. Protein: CASSQDADYGYTF.

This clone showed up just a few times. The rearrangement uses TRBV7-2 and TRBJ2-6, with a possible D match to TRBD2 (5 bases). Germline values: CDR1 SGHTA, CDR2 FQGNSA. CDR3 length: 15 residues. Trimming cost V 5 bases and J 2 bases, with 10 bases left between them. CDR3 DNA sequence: TGTGCCAGCAGCAGCACTAGAACTGGGGCCAACGTCCTGACTTTC. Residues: CASSSTRTGANVLTF.

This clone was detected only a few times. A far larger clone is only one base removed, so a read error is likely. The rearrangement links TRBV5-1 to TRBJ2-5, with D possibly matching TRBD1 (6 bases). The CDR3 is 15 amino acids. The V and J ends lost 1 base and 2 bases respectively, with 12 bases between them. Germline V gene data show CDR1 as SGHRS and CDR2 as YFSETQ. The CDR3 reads CASSLTGQGQETQYF. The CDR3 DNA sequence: TGCGCCAGCAGCTTGACAGGGCAGGGGCAAGAGACCCAGTACTTC.

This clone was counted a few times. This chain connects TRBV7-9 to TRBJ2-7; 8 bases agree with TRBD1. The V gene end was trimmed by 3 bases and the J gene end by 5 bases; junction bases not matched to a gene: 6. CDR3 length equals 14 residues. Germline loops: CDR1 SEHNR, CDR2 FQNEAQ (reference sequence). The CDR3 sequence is CASSFRQGIDEQYF. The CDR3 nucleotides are TGTGCCAGCAGCTTCCGACAGGGGATCGACGAGCAGTACTTC.